The clone carrying this TCR beta chain has a single count. Its antigen is currently unknown. The sample comes from a study of lymphopenia after photon versus proton radiotherapy. Findings and caveats of the study: Only patients who died were analyzed for survival; proton advantage is unproven.

Produced via immunoSEQ multiplex PCR; TCRdb's table is partial and in-frame only. The sample includes approximately 24,000 clones, about 87% of them seen just once. The CDR3 sequence is 14 residues long. Germline assignment: CDR1 MNHNS and CDR2 SASEGT. J was trimmed by 5 bases and V by 4 bases; bases with no gene match: 7. The chain has TRBV6-1 and TRBJ1-1, with TRBD1 identical over 7 bases. This material consisted of peripheral blood, taken from a patient treated with photon-based radiotherapy. This sequence was found in a man aged 50 to 59 with gastric cancer. DNA of the CDR3: TGTGCCAGCAGTGTCGACAGGGAAGGAACTGAAGCTTTCTTT. It yields the protein CASSVDREGTEAFF.